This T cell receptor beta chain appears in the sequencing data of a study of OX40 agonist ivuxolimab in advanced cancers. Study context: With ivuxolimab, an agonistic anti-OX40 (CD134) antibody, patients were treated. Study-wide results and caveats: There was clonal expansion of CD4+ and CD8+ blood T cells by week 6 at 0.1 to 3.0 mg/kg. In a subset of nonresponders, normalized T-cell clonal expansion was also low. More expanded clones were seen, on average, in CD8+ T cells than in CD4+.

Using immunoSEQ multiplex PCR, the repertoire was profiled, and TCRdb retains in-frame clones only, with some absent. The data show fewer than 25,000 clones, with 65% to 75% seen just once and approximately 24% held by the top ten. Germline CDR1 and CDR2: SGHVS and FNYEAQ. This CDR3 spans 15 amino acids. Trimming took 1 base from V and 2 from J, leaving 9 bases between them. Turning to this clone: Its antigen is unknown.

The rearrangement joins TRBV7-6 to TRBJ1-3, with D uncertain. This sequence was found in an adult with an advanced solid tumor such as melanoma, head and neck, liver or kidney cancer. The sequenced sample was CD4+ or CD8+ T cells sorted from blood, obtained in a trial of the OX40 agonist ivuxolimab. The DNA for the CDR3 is TGTGCCAGCAGCTTAGAAGCAGGAGCTGGAAACACCATATATTTT. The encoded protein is CASSLEAGAGNTIYF.